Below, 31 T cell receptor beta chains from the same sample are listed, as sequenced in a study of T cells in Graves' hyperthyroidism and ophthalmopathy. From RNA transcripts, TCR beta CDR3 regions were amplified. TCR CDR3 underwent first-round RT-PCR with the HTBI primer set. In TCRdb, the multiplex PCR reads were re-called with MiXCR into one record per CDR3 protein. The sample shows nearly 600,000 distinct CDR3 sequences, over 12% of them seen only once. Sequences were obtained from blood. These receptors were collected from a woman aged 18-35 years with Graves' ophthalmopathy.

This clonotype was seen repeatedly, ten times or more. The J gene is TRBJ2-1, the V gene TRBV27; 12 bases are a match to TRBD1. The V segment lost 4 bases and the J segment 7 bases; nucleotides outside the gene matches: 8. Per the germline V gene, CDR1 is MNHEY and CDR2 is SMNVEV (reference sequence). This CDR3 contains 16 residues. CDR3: CASSSPGQGAKNEQFF. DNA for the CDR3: TGTGCCAGCAGTTCTCCGGGACAGGGGGCGAAAAATGAGCAGTTCTTC.

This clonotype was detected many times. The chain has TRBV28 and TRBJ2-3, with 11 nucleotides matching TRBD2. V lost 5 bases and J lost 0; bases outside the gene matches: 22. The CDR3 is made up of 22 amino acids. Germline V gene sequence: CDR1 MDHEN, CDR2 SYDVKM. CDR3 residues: CASSTTDVPLAGGPTSTDTQYF. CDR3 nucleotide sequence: TGTGCCAGCAGTACTACGGACGTCCCTCTAGCGGGAGGCCCTACTAGCACAGATACGCAGTATTTT.

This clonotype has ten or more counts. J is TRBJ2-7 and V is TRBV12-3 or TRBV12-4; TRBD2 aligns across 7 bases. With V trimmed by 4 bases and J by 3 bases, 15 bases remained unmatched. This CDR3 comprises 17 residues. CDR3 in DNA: TGTGCCAGCAGTTCCCTTTTCCGCGGGAGCGTCAACTACGAGCAGTACTTC. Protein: CASSSLFRGSVNYEQYF.

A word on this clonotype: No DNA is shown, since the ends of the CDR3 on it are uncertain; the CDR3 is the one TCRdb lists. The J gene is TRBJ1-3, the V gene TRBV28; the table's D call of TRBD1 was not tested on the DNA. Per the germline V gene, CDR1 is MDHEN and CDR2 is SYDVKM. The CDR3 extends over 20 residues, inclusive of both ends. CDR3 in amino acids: CASSLFGPGDRGYSGNTIYF.

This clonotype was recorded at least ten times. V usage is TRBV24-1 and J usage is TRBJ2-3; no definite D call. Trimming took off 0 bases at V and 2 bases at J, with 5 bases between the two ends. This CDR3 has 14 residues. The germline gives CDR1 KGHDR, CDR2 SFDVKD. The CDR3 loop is CATSDLPNTDTQYF. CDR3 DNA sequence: TGTGCCACCAGTGATTTGCCAAACACAGATACGCAGTATTTT.

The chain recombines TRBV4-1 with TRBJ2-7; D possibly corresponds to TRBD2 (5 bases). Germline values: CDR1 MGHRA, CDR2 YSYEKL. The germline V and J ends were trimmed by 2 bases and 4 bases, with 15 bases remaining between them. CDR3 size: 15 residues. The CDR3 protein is CASSQLFGLNYEQYF. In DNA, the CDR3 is TGCGCCAGCAGCCAACTTTTCGGACTTAATTACGAGCAGTACTTC.

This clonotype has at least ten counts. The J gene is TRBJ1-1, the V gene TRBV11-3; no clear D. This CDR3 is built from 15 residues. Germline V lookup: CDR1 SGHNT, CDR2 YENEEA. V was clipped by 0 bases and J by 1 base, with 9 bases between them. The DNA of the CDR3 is TGTGCCAGCAGCTTAGATTCGGCAGGGAACACTGAAGCTTTCTTT. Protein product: CASSLDSAGNTEAFF.

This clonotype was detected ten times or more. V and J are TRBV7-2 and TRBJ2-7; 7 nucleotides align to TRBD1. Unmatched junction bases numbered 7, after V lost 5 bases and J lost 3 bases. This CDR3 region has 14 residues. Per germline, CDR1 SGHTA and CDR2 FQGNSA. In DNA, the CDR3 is TGTGCCAGCAGCCGAAGACAGGGCGTCTACGAGCAGTACTTC. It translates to CASSRRQGVYEQYF. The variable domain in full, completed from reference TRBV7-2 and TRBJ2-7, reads GAGVSQSPSNKVTEKGKDVELRCDPISGHTALYWYRQSLGQGLEFLIYFQGNSAPDKSGLPSDRFSAERTGGSVSTLTIQRTQQEDSAVYLCASSRRQGVYEQYFGPGTRLTVT.

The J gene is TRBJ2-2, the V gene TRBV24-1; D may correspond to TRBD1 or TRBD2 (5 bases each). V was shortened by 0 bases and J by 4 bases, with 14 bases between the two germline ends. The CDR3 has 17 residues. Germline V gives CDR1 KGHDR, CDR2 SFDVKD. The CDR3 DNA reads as TGTGCCACCAGTGATTTGGGAGAAGCGAGGGGCACCGGGGAGCTGTTTTTT. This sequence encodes CATSDLGEARGTGELFF.

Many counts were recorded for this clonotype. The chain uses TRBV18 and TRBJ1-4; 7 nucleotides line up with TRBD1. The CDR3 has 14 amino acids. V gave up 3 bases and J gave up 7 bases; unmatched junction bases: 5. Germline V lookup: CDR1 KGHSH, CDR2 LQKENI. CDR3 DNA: TGTGCCAGCTCACCTAGAGGGACAGCTGAAAAACTGTTTTTT. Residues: CASSPRGTAEKLFF.

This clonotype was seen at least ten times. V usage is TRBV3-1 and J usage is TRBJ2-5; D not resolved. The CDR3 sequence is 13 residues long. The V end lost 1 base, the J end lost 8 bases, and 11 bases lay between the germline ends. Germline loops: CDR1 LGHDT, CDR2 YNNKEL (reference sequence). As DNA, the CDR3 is TGTGCCAGCAGCCAAGGATACCCGGATACCCAGTACTTC. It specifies CASSQGYPDTQYF.

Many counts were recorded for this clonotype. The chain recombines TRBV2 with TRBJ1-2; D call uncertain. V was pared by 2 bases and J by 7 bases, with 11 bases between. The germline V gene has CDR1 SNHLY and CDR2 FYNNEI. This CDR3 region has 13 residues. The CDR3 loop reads CASSELGSRGYTF. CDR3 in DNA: TGTGCCAGCAGTGAATTGGGGAGCCGTGGCTACACCTTC.

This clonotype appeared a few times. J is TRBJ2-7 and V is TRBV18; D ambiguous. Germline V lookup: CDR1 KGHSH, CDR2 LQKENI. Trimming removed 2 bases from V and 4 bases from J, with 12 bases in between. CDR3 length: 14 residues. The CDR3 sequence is CASSPSTGLYEQYF. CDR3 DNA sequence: TGTGCCAGCTCACCAAGTACCGGGCTTTACGAGCAGTACTTC.

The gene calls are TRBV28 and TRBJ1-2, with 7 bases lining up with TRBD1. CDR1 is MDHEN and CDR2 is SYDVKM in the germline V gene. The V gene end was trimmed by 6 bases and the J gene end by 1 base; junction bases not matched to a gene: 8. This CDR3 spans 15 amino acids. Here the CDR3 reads CASRAGGVFNYGYTF. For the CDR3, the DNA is TGTGCCAGCAGAGCAGGGGGAGTATTTAACTATGGCTACACCTTC.

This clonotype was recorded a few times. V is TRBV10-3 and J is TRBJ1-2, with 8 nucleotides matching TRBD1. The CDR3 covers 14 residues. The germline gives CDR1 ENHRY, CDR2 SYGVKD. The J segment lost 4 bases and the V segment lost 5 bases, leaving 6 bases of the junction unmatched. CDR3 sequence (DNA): TGTGCCATCAGTACCCAGGGGGCTAGCTATGGCTACACCTTC. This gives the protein CAISTQGASYGYTF.

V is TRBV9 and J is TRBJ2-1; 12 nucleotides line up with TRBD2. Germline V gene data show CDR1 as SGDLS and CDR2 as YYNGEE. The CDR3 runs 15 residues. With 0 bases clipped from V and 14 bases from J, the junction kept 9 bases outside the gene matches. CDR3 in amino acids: CASSVDPSGRAGEFF. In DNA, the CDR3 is TGTGCCAGCAGCGTAGACCCTAGCGGGAGGGCAGGAGAGTTCTTC.

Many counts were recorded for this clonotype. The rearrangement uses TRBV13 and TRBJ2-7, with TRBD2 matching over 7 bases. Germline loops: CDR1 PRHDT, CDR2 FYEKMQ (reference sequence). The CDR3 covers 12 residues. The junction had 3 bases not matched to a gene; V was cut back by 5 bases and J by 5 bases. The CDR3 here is CASSTGGNEQYF. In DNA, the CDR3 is TGTGCCAGCAGCACCGGGGGGAACGAGCAGTACTTC.

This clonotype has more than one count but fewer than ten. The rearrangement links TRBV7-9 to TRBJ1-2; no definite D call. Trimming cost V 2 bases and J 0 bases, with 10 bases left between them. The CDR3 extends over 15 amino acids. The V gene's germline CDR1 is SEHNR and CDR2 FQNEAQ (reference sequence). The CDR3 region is CASSLILRPNYGYTF. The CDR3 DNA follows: TGTGCCAGCAGCTTAATTCTCCGGCCTAACTATGGCTACACCTTC.

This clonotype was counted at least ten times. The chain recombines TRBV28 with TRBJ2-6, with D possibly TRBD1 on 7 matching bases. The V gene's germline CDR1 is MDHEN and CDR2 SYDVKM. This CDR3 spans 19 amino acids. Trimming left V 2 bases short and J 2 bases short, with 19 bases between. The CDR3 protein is CASSLIKTGRLTGANVLTF. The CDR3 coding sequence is TGTGCCAGCAGTTTAATTAAGACAGGGAGGTTGACTGGGGCCAACGTCCTGACTTTC.

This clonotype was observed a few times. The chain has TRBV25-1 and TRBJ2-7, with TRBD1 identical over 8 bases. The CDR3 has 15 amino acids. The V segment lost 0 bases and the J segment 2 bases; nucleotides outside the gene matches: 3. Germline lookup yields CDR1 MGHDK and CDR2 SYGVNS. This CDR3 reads CASSEYGTGAYEQYF. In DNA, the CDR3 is TGTGCCAGCAGTGAATACGGGACAGGCGCCTACGAGCAGTACTTC.

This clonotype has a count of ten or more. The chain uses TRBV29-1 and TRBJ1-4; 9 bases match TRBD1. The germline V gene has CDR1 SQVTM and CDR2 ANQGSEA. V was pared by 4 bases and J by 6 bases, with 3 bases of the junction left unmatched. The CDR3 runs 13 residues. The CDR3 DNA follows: TGCAGCGTTGCAGGACAGGGGTATGAAAAACTGTTTTTT. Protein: CSVAGQGYEKLFF.

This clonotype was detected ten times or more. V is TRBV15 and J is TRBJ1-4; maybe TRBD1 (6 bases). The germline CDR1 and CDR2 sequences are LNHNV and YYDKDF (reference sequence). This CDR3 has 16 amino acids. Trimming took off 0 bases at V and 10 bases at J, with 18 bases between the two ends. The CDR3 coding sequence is TGTGCCACCAGCAGAGATGGGGAAGGGGGTGCCGTAAAACTGTTTTTT. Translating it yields CATSRDGEGGAVKLFF.

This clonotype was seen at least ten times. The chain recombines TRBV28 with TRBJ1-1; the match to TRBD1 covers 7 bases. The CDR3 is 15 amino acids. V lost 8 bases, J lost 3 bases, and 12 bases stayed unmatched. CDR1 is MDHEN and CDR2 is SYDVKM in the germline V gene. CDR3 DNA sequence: TGTGCCAGCTTGGGATCTGGACAGGCGGACACTGAAGCTTTCTTT. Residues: CASLGSGQADTEAFF.

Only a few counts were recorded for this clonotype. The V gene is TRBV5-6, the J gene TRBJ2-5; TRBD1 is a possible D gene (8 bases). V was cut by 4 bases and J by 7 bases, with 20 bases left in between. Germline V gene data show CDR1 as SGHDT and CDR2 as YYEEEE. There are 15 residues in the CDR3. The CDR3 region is CASSVGQGWGGTQYF. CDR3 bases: TGTGCCAGCAGCGTCGGACAGGGCTGGGGGGGGACCCAGTACTTC.

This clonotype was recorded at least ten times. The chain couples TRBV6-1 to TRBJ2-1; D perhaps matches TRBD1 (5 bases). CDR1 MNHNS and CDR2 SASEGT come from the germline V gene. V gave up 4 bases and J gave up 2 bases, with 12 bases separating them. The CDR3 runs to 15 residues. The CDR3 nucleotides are TGTGCCAGCAGTGTCAGGCAGGGTACCTACAATGAGCAGTTCTTC. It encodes CASSVRQGTYNEQFF.

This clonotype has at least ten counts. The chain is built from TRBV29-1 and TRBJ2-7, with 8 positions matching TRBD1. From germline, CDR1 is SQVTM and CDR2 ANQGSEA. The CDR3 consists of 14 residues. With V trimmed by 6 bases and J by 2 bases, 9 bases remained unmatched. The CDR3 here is CSVARGQAAYEQYF. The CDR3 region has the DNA TGCAGCGTAGCCCGGGGACAGGCGGCCTACGAGCAGTACTTC.

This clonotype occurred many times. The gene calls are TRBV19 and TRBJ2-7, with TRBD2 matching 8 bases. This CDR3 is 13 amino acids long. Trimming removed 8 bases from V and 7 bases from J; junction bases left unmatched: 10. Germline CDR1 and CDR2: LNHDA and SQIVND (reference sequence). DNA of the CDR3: TGTGCCAGTCCCCAGCGGGGGTTGGGGGAGCAGTACTTC. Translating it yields CASPQRGLGEQYF.

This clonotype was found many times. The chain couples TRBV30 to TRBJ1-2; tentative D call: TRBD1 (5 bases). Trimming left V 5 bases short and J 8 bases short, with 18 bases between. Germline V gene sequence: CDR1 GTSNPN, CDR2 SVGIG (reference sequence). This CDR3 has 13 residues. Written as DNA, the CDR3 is TGTGCCTGGGAACTAGGACATTTCGGGGGCTACACCTTC. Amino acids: CAWELGHFGGYTF.

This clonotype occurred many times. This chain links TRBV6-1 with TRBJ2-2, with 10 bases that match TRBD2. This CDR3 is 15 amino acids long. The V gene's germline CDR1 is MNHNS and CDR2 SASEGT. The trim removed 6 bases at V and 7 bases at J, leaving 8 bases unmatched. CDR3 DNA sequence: TGTGCCAGCAGGAAAACTAGCGGGACTGTCGGGGAGCTGTTTTTT. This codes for CASRKTSGTVGELFF.

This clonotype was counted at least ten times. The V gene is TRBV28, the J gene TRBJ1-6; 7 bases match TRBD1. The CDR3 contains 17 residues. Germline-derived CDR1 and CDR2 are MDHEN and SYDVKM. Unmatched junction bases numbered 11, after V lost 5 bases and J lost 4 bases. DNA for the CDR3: TGTGCCAGCAGTCTAGCAGGGGGTTTCCCGTATAATTCACCCCTCCACTTT. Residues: CASSLAGGFPYNSPLHF.

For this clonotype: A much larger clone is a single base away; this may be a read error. CDR3 coding DNA: TGTGCCAGCAGTTTAGAAGCGTCGCCGGGACTAGCGTACCTCTCCTACAATGAGCAGTACTTC. Its translation is CASSLEASPGLAYLSYNEQYF. The rearrangement joins TRBV12-3 or TRBV12-4 to TRBJ2-1, with 10 bases that match TRBD2. With the DNA end fitting TRBJ2-7 better, the J assignment may be wrong. The CDR3 is made up of 21 amino acids.